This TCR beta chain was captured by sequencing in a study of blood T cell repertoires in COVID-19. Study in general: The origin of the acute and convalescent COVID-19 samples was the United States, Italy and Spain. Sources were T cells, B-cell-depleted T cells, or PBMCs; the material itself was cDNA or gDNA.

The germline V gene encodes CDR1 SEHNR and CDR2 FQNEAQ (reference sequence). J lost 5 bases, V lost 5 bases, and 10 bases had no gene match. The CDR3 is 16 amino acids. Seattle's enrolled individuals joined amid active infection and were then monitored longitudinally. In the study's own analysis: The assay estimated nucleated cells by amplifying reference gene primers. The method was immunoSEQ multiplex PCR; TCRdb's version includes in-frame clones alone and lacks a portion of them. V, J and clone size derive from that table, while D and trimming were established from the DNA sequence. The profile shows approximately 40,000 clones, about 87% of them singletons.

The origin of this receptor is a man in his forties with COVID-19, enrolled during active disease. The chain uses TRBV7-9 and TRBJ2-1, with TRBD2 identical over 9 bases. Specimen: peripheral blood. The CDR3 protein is CASSPRAGLANNEQFF. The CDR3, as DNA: TGTGCCAGCAGCCCGAGGGCGGGACTAGCTAACAATGAGCAGTTCTTC. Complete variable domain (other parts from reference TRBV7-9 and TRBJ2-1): DTGVSQNPRHKITKRGQNVTFRCDPISEHNRLYWYRQTLGQGPEFLTYFQNEAQLEKSRLLSDRFSAERPKGSFSTLEIQRTEQGDSAMYLCASSPRAGLANNEQFFGPGTRLTVL.